This T cell receptor beta chain was recovered during a study of blood T cell repertoires in COVID-19. Overall study context: Whether acute or convalescent, the COVID-19 samples came from the United States, Italy and Spain. Sources were T cells, B-cell-depleted T cells, or PBMCs; the material itself was cDNA or gDNA.

Germline trimming cut 3 bases from V and 4 bases from J; bases unmatched to any gene: 14. Germline loops: CDR1 LNHDA, CDR2 SQIVND (reference sequence). There are 17 residues in the CDR3. Clones were sequenced by immunoSEQ multiplex PCR, and TCRdb holds only the in-frame ones, with some missing. Here the sample spans more than 150,000 clones, roughly 88% being singletons. Only one count was recorded for this clone. This TCR derives from a woman aged 45-65 years with acute or convalescent COVID-19. The sample taken for sequencing was peripheral blood. This sequence joins TRBV19 and TRBJ1-2, with TRBD1 matching 7 bases. CDR3: CASSIRASRGFAYGYTF. In DNA, the CDR3 is TGTGCCAGTAGTATCCGCGCTTCCAGGGGGTTTGCCTATGGCTACACCTTC.